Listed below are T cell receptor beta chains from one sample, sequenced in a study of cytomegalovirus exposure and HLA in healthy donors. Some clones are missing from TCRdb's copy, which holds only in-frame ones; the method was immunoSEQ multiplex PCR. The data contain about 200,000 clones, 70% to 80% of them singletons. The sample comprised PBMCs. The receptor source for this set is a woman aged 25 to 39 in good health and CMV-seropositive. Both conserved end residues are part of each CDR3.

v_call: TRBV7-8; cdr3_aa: CASGKTGVNYGYTF
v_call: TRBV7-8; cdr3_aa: CASSISGRNIQYF
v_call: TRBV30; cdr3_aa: CAWSVEVLNTEAFF
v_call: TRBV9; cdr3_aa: CASSMYRGSYNEQFF
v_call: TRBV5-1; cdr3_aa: CASNPVSGANVLTF
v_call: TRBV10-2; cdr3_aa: CASSDTGQGQEQYF
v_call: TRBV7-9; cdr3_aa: CASSLGTSDLDEQFF
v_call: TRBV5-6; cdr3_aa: CASSPLNKTGRGRTQYF
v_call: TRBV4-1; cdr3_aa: CASSQIPVETQYF
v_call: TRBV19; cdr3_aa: CASSLGVGNSPLHF
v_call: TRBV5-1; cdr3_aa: CASSFGPGETQYF
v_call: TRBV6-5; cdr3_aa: CASSYPGQGSNEQFF
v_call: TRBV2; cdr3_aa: CASRGRSEDYGYTF
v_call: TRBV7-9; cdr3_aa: CASSPWTSGVTDTQYF
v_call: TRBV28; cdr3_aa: CASTPRAGGTDTQYF
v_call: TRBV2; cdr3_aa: CASKSGTGGNYEQYF
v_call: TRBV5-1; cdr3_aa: CASESGTGDYEQYF
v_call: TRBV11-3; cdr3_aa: CASSLEGSGSYEQYF
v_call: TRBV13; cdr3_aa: CASSLSLSDRGYSPLHF
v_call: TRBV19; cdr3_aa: CATGDRRAEAFF
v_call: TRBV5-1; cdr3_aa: CASSLPGGGYTF
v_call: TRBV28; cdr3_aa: CASSSQLLATYEQYF
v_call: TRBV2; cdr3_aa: CASSRQGAWDTEAFF
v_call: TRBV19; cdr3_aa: CASSTSGKTQYF
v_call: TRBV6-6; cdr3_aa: CASRAREKLFF
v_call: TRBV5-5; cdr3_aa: CASSLVTGGGQPQHF
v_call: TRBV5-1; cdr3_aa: CASSLALGNTIYF
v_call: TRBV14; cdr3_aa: CASSLLTGRTEAFF
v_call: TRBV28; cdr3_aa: CASSSRTSERTGELFF
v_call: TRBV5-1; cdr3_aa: CASSSGQGRHNEQFF
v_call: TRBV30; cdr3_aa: CAWSAGEETQYF
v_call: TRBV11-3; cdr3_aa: CASSLREGLRLETQYF
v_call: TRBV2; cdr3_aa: CASSGDNFDEQYF
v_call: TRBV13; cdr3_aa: CASSLSTVTGELFF
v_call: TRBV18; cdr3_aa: CASSPLSWVEADTQYF
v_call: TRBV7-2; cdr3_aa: CASSYKTSLVTQYF
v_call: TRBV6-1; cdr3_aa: CASSGGTGTGNTIYF
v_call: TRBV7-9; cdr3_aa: CASSLGGREQYF
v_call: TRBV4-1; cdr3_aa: CASSQERRADTIYF
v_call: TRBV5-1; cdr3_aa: CASSFSGGAGETQYF
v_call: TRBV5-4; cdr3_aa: CASSVRTSGGGETQYF
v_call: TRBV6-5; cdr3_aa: CASSSRSNQPQHF
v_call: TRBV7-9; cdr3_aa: CASTKPGLAGELFF
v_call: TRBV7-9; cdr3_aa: CASSLAATPTGELFF
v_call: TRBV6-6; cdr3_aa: CASSRTGPYEQYF
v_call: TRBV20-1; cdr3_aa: CSARGRNEQFF
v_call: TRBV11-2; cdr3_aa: CASSLGLNYEQYF
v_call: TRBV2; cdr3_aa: CASSVVRASGGAGDTQYF
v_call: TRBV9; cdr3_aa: CASSVLLAEDTQYF
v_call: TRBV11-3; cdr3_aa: CASSPGVRGGPPNTEAFF
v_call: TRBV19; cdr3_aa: CASNKQGVQPQHF
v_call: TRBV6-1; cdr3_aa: CASSESFPGHPGYEQYF
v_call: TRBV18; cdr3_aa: CASSPRLAEETQYF